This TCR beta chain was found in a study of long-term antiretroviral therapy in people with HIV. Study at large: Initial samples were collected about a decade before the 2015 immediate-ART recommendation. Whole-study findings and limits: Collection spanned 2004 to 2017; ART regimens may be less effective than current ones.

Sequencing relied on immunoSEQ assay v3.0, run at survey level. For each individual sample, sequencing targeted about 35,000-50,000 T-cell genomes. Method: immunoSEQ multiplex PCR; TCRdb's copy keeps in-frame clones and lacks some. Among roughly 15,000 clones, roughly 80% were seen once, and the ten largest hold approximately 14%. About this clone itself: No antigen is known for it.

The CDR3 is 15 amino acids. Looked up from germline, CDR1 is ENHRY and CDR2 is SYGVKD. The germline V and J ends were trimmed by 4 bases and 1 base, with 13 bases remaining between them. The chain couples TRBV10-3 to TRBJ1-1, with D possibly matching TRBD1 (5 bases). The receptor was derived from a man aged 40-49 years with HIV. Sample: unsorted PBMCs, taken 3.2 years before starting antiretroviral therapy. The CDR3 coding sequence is TGTGCCATCAGTGGTCAGGGCTCCTCGAACACTGAAGCTTTCTTT. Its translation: CAISGQGSSNTEAFF.